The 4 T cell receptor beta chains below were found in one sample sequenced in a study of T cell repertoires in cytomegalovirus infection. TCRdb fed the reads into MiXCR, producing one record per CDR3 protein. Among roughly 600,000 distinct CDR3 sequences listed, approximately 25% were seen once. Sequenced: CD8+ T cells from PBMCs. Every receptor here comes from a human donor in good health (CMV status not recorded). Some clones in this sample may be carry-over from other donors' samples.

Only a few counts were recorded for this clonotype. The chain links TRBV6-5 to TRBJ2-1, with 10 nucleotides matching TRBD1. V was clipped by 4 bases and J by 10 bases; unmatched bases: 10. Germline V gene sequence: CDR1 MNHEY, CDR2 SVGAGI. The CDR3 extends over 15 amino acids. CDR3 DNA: TGTGCCAGCAGTTCCGACAGGGGGCCCTTGTGGGAGCAGTTCTTC. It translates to CASSSDRGPLWEQFF.

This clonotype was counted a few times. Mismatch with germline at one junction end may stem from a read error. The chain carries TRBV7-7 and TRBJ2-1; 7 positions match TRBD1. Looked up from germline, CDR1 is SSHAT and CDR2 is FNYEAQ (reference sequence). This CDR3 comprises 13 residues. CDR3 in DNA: TGTGCTAGCAGCTTACTTCAGGGGGATGAGCAGTTCTTC. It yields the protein CASSLLQGDEQFF.

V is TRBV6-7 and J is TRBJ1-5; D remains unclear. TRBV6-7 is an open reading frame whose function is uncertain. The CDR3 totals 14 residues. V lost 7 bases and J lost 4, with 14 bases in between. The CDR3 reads CASTPGHGNQPQHF. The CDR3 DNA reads TGTGCCAGCACCCCTGGGCACGGGAATCAGCCCCAGCATTTT.

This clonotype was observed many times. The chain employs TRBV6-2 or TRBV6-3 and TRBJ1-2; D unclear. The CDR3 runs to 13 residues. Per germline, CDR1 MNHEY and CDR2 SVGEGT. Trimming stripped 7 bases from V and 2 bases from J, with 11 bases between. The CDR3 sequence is CASTADRNYGYTF. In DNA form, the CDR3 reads TGTGCCAGCACCGCGGACCGGAACTATGGCTACACCTTC.